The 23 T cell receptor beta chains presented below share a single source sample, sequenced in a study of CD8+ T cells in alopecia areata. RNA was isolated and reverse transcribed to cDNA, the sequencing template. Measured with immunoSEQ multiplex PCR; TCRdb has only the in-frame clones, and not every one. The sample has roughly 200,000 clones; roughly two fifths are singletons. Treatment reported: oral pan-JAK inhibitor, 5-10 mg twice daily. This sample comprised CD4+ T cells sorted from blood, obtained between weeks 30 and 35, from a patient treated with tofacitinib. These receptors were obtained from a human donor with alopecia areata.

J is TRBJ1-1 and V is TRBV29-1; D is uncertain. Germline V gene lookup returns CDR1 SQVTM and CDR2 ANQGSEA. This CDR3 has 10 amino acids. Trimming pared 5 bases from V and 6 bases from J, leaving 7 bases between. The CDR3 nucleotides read TGCAGCGTTACGGTTTCTGAAGCTTTCTTT. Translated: CSVTVSEAFF.

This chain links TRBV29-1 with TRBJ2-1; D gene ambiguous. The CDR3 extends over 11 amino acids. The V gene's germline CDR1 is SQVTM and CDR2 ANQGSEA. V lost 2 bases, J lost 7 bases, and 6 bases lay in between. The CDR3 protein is CSVELLNEQFF. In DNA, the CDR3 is TGCAGCGTTGAATTATTAAATGAGCAGTTCTTC.

The CDR3 nucleotides are TGTGCCAGCAGCTTAGGCGGTTGGAGTGTCGAGCAGTACTTC. This gives the protein CASSLGGWSVEQYF. The V and J genes are TRBV7-9 and TRBJ2-7; D remains unclear. Between the trimmed V and J ends, which lost 1 base and 6 bases, there was a span of 13 bases. The CDR3 length is 14 residues. Looked up from germline, CDR1 is SEHNR and CDR2 is FQNEAQ (reference sequence).

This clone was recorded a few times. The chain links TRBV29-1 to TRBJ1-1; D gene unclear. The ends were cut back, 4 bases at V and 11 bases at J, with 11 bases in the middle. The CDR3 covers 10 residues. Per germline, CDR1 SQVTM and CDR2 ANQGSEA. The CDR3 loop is CSVALPRAFF. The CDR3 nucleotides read TGCAGCGTTGCACTCCCGAGGGCTTTCTTT.

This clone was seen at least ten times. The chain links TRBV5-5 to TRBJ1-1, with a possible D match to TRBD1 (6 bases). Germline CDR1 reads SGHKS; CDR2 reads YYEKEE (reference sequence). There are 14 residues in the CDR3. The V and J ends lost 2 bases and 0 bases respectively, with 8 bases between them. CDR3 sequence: CASSFGQMNTEAFF. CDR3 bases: TGTGCCAGCAGCTTCGGACAGATGAACACTGAAGCTTTCTTT.

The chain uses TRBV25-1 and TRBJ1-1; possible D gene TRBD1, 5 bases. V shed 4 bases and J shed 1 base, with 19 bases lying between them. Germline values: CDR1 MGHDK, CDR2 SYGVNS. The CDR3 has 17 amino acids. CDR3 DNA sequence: TGTGCCAGCAGTGTCCTCACGCCCGGAGGGGAGAACACTGAAGCTTTCTTT. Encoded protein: CASSVLTPGGENTEAFF.

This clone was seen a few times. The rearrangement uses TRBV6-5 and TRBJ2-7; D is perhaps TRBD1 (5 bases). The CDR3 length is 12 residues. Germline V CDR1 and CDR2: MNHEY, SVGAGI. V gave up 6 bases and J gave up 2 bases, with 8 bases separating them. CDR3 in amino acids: CASSARAYEQYF. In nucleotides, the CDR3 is TGTGCCAGCAGCGCCAGGGCCTACGAGCAGTACTTC.

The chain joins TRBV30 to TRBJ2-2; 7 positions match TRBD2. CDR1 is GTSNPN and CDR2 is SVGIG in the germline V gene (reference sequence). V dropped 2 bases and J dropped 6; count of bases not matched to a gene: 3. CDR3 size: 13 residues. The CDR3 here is CAWSRLAAGELFF. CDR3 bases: TGTGCCTGGAGTCGGCTAGCGGCCGGGGAGCTGTTTTTT. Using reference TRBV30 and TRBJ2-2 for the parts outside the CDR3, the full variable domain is SQTIHQWPATLVQPVGSPLSLECTVEGTSNPNLYWYRQAAGRGLQLLFYSVGIGQISSEVPQNLSASRPQDRQFILSSKKLLLSDSGFYLCAWSRLAAGELFFGEGSRLTVL.

CDR3 sequence: CASSPRGQLQETQYF. For the CDR3, the DNA is TGTGCCAGCAGCCCTCGCGGACAGTTACAAGAGACCCAGTACTTC. This chain connects TRBV4-2 to TRBJ2-5; D possibly corresponds to TRBD1 (6 bases). Germline V lookup: CDR1 LGHNA, CDR2 YNFKEQ. The ends were cut back, 4 bases at V and 2 bases at J, with 14 bases in the middle. This CDR3 has 15 residues.

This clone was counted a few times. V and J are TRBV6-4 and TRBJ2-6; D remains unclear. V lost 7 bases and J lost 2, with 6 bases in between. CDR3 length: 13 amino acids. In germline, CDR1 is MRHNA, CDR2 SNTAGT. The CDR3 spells CASMGTGANVLTF. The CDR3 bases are TGTGCCAGCATGGGAACTGGGGCCAACGTCCTGACTTTC.

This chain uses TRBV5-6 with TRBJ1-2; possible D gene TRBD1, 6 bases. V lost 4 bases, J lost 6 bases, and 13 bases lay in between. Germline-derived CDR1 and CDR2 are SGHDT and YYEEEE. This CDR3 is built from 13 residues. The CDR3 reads CASSPDRRDGYTF. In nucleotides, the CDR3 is TGTGCCAGCAGCCCGGACAGACGGGATGGCTACACCTTC.

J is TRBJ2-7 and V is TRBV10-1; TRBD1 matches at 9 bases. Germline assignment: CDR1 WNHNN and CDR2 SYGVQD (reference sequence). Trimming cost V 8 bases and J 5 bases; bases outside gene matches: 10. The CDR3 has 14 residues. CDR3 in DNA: TGCGCCAGCTCCGCCGGGACAGGGTTCAACGAGCAGTACTTC. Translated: CASSAGTGFNEQYF.

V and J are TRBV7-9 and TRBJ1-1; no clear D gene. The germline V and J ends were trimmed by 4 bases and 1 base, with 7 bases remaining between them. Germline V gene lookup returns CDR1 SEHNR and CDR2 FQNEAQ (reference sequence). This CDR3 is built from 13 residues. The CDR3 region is CASSSSGNTEAFF. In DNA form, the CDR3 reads TGTGCCAGCAGCTCCTCAGGGAACACTGAAGCTTTCTTT.

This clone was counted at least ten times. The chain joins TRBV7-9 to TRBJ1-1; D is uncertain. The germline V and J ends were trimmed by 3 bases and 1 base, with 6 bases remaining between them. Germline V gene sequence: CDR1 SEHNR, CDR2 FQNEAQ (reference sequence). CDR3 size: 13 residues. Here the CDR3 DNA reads TGTGCCAGCAGCTTGATACAGAACACTGAAGCTTTCTTT. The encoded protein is CASSLIQNTEAFF.

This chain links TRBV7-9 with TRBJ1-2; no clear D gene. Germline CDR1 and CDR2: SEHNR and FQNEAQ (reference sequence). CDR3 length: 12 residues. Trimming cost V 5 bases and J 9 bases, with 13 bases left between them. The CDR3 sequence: CASSPGSSSYTF. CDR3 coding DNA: TGTGCCAGCAGCCCGGGATCCTCTAGCTACACCTTC.

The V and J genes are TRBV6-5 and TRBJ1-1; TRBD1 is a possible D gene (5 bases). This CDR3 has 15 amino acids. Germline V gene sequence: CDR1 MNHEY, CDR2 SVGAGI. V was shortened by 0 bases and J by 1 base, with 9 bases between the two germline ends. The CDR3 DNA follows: TGTGCCAGCAGTTACTCGCGAGGACAGAACACTGAAGCTTTCTTT. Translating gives CASSYSRGQNTEAFF.

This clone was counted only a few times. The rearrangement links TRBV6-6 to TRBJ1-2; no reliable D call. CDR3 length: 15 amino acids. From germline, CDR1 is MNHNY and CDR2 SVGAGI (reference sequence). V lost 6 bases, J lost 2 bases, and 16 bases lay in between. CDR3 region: CASSSPSRVNYGYTF. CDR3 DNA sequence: TGTGCCAGCAGCTCACCCTCAAGGGTGAACTATGGCTACACCTTC.

CDR3 in DNA: TGCGCCAGCAGCTGGACTAGCGGAACCTCCTACGAGCAGTACTTC. It is translated as CASSWTSGTSYEQYF. The J gene is TRBJ2-7, the V gene TRBV5-1; 10 bases are a match to TRBD2. V was clipped by 3 bases and J by 0 bases; unmatched bases: 3. This CDR3 has 15 amino acids. Germline-derived CDR1 and CDR2 are SGHRS and YFSETQ.

The CDR3 sequence: CASNTGWANTEAFF. CDR3 sequence (DNA): TGTGCCAGCAACACAGGGTGGGCGAACACTGAAGCTTTCTTT. V is TRBV2 and J is TRBJ1-1; weak D call: TRBD1 (6 bases). The germline gives CDR1 SNHLY, CDR2 FYNNEI. CDR3 length: 14 residues. The ends were cut back, 7 bases at V and 1 base at J, with 13 bases in the middle.

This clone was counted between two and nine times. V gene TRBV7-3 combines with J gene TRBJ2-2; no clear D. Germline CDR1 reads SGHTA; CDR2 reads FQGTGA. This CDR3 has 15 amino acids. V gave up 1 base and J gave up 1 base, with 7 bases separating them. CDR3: CASSLRHENTGELFF. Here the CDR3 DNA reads TGTGCCAGCAGCTTAAGGCACGAGAACACCGGGGAGCTGTTTTTT.

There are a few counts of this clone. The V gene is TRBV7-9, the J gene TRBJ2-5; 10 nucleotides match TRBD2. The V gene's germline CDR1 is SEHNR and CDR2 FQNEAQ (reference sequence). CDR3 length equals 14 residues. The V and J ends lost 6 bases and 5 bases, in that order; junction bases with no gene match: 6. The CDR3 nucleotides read TGTGCCAGCAGGAGGACTAGCGGCACGGAGACCCAGTACTTC. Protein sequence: CASRRTSGTETQYF.

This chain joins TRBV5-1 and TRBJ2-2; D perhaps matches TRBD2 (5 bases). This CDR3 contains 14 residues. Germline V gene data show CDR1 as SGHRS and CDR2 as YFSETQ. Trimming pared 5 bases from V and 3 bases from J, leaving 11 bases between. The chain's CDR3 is CASREGSYTGELFF. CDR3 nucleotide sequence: TGCGCCAGCAGAGAGGGTAGCTACACCGGGGAGCTGTTTTTT. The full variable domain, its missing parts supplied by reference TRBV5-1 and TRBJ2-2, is KAGVTQTPRYLIKTRGQQVTLSCSPISGHRSVSWYQQTPGQGLQFLFEYFSETQRNKGNFPGRFSGRQFSNSRSEMNVSTLELGDSALYLCASREGSYTGELFFGEGSRLTVL.

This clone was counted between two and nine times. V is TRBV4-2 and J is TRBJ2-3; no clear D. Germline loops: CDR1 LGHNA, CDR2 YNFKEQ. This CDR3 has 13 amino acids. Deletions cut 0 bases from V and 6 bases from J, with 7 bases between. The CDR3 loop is CASSQDIADTQYF. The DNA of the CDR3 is TGTGCCAGCAGCCAAGATATTGCCGATACGCAGTATTTT.